This T cell receptor beta chain was sequenced during a study of blood T cell repertoires in COVID-19. Study information: Donors in the United States, Italy and Spain gave samples during acute or convalescent COVID-19. T cells, B-cell-depleted T cells, or PBMCs provided the cDNA or gDNA that served as material.

Measured with immunoSEQ multiplex PCR; TCRdb has only the in-frame clones, and not every one. The data show some 190,000 clones, with about 91% seen just once and 1.5% held by the top ten. The CDR3 is made up of 15 amino acids. Per germline, CDR1 LGHNA and CDR2 YNFKEQ. Trimming left V 2 bases short and J 0 bases short, with 8 bases between. The TCR was taken from a man between 18 and 29 years old with active or convalescent COVID-19. The material sequenced was peripheral blood. The chain recombines TRBV4-2 with TRBJ2-1; D is unresolved. The CDR3 region is CASSQLRNSYNEQFF. CDR3 coding DNA: TGTGCCAGCAGCCAATTGCGGAACTCCTACAATGAGCAGTTCTTC.